This T cell receptor (beta chain) was sequenced for a study of blood T cell repertoires in COVID-19 (dated by TCRdb to 2018 to 2020). A note on the overall study: Samples covering the acute and convalescent phases of COVID-19 were provided by collaborators in the United States, Italy and Spain. The material from the prospective study consisted of cDNA or gDNA derived from T cells, B-cell-depleted T cells, or PBMCs. Subjects who had been exposed to COVID-19, were actively infected with it, or had recovered from it provided the deeply sampled blood TCRbeta repertoires that made up the dataset. The repertoires were released in a freely available public database intended as a resource for research on the immune response to SARS-CoV-2. The samples were drawn from two sources: the first 160 participants of the ongoing ImmuneRACE study, and fewer than 1,500 subjects contributed by 6 global collaborators. Nearly every sample came with metadata listing a de-identified subject ID, COVID-19 status, age in years and sex. Where available, HLA class I and class II types were taken from metadata supplied by the sample provider and were not determined by assay-based typing. Beyond this particular receptor, the publication reports: How much clinical and demographic metadata was included differed by source and by participant, and the metadata was provided uncurated.

Whole blood was collected in K2EDTA tubes by collaborating institutions according to the institutions' own protocols. For TCRbeta analysis, collaborator samples were shipped as frozen whole blood, as isolated PBMCs, or as DNA extracted from either sample type. Unmatched junction bases come to 11, with V trimmed by 10 bases and J by 4 bases. Per the germline V gene (reference sequence), WNHNN is the CDR1 and SYGVQD is the CDR2. From the cysteine up to the phenylalanine, the CDR3 has a length of 17 residues. Only the CDR3 DNA is retained, 51 bases long and in frame from the first base. TCRbeta CDR3 regions were amplified from genomic DNA using the immunoSEQ Assay, a bias-controlled multiplex PCR. The authors' analysis ran thus. Nucleated cell counts per sample were estimated from amplification of reference gene primers within the assay. To quantify the absolute abundance of each unique TCRbeta CDR3 rearrangement, sequence reads were collapsed and filtered. For each sample, productive Simpson clonality was calculated as the square root of Simpson's diversity index across productive rearrangements. TCRdb stores this immuneACCESS table with in-frame sequences only. Part of the clones is absent; in the studies checked, under half of the shortfall reflects unresolved V genes, and no reason is known for the rest. V and J calls and clone size are given by that table; D and trimming were obtained from the DNA. Counted in this sample were tens of thousands of clones; approximately 84% of them appeared once. The ten largest clonotypes hold 11% of the sample.

Of note for this clone: What this receptor recognizes is not known. No clone much larger than this one lies a single base away; base qualities are absent.

The sequenced sample consisted of peripheral blood. This sequence was found in a man aged 70-80 years with active or convalescent COVID-19. In this chain, TRBV10-1 is recombined with TRBJ2-2, with 14 central nucleotides matching TRBD2. DNA sequence: TGCGCCACCAACCAGGGACTAGCGGGAGCCAGCACCGGGGAGCTGTTTTTT. Translation gives CATNQGLAGASTGELFF.